A single T cell receptor beta chain is shown here with its context. The target of this receptor is not known. No clone much larger than this one lies a single base away; base qualities are absent. The data originate from a study of post-analysis software for immune sequencing data (dated by TCRdb to between 2015 and 2017). As for the study more broadly: Relapsing-remitting, secondary progressive and progressive-relapsing multiple sclerosis were recorded as disease courses, and subtype annotation was lacking for some patients. A subset of samples was prepared in parallel using single-end sample barcoding, then pooled and co-amplified after Illumina adapter ligation. The multiple sclerosis patient repertoires were compared with about a dozen previously published healthy control repertoires from donors aged about 6 to 28 years. Broad study findings and their caveats: Direct clustering with F measure revealed strong co-clustering of samples prepared in the same batch, which led to a batch-effect correction. Significantly higher frequencies in patients than in controls were found for roughly 5 TRBV segments, including TRBV5-6, TRBV5-1 and TRBV20-1. The control group was slightly older than the multiple sclerosis patient group. Normalized Chao1 diversity was significantly lower in multiple sclerosis patients than controls, suggesting substantial peripheral T-cell clonal expansion.

To demonstrate the VDJtools post-analysis software, the study profiled TCR beta repertoires from the peripheral blood of approximately twelve young patients with multiple sclerosis. The patients with multiple sclerosis were children and adolescents between roughly 6 and 15 years of age. Libraries were prepared through PCR. TCRdb records Illumina HiSeq 2500 as the sequencer. Unique molecular identifiers were incorporated into TCR beta cDNA libraries to reduce PCR and sequencing biases. Per 1 to 10 million input T cells, roughly 500,000 cDNA molecules were obtained, such that each molecule approximated one T cell. The patient libraries were prepared and sequenced with the same protocol used for the earlier healthy control dataset. Within a given batch, samples were prepared together, multiplexed and sequenced on the same HiSeq lane. From the authors' description of their analysis: MIGEC handled the raw barcoded reads, throwing out single-read molecular identifier groups before consensus assembly and CDR3 extraction. Clonotype tables were post-analysed with VDJtools, normalizing diversity by down-sampling all datasets to the smallest sample size. In repertoire overlap clustering, CDR3 amino acid sequences, but not nucleotide sequences, were matched to correct batch-related cross-sample contamination. Clones were called with MiXCR by TCRdb after fastp trimmed the public reads at Q25, and only in-frame beta chains were retained. Every distinct CDR3 protein forms one entry, paired with its most common genes and DNA. Clone size and V and J calls follow TCRdb, not the original study. The sample has some 890,000 distinct CDR3 sequences on record, about 53% of them singletons. Jointly, the top ten make up approximately 4.4% of the sample.

Including cysteine and phenylalanine, the CDR3 has 11 amino acids. Kept here is only the CDR3 DNA, which spans 33 bases and is read in frame from base 1. Trimming removed 8 bases from V and 2 bases from J, leaving 10 bases between the germline ends. CDR1 and CDR2 are read off the germline V gene (reference sequence) as DFQATT and SNEGSKA. What was sequenced was blood. The receptor was isolated from a girl aged 5 to 17 with multiple sclerosis. In this chain, TRBV20-1 is recombined with TRBJ2-7; there is no confident call for the D gene. This receptor has the CDR3 CSIDTTYEQYF. Read as DNA, the sequence is TGCAGTATTGACACGACCTACGAGCAGTACTTC.